Presented here are 18 T cell receptor beta chains from one specimen sequenced in a study of shared clonotypes between healthy human individuals. Clones were read by immunoSEQ multiplex PCR, and TCRdb kept only the in-frame ones, dropping some. The sample carries nearly 1,000,000 clones, more than 75% recorded once. The specimen sequenced was memory CD4+ T cells sorted from blood. Subset in this sample: CD45RA-negative fraction. Receptor source: a man aged 18 to 29 in good health.

The genes are TRBV27 and TRBJ2-7; perhaps TRBD2 as D (6 bases). Trimming pared 6 bases from V and 0 bases from J, leaving 12 bases between. From germline, CDR1 is MNHEY and CDR2 SMNVEV (reference sequence). This CDR3 has 14 amino acids. The CDR3 sequence is CASRPTRLSYEQYF. The CDR3 region has the DNA TGTGCCAGCAGACCGACTAGACTCTCCTACGAGCAGTACTTC.

The chain employs TRBV21-1 and TRBJ1-5; TRBD1 is the table's D call, not checked against the DNA. TRBV21-1 is a listed pseudogene. The CDR3 contains 16 residues. The CDR3: CASSKAPKDREEPQHF. The CDR3 coding sequence is TGTGCCAGCAGCAAAGCGCCGAAGGACAGGGAAGAGCCCCAGCATTTT.

The CDR3 protein is CASSYEGRLSYEQYF. CDR3 nucleotide sequence: TGCGCCAGCAGCTATGAGGGGCGACTATCCTACGAGCAGTACTTC. The V call is TRBV5-1, the J call TRBJ2-7; TRBD1 or TRBD2 may be the D gene (5 bases each). The CDR3 contains 15 residues. The germline V gene encodes CDR1 SGHRS and CDR2 YFSETQ. The germline V and J ends were trimmed by 3 bases and 1 base, with 14 bases remaining between them.

The chain carries TRBV25-1 and TRBJ1-3; D gene uncertain. Germline CDR1 reads MGHDK; CDR2 reads SYGVNS. V lost 6 bases and J 0 bases, leaving 12 bases between the germline ends. This CDR3 is 15 amino acids long. The chain's CDR3 is CASSRALFSGNTIYF. The CDR3 nucleotides are TGTGCCAGCAGCCGCGCGCTTTTCTCTGGAAACACCATATATTTT.

The CDR3 DNA sequence: TGTGCCAGCAGTCAACTAGGATTCGGCACAGATACGCAGTATTTT. Protein product: CASSQLGFGTDTQYF. The chain carries TRBV6-1 and TRBJ2-3; perhaps TRBD2 as D (5 bases). The V end lost 5 bases, the J end lost 1 base, and 13 bases lay between the germline ends. CDR1 and CDR2 from the germline V gene are MNHNS and SASEGT. This CDR3 contains 15 residues.

This chain links TRBV5-1 with TRBJ2-1; tentatively, D is TRBD2 (6 bases). Trimming left V 2 bases short and J 7 bases short, with 13 bases between. In germline, CDR1 is SGHRS, CDR2 YFSETQ. This CDR3 region has 14 residues. Written as DNA, the CDR3 is TGCGCCAGCAGCTTCCGGGACTCAGGAAATGAGCAGTTCTTC. Translation gives CASSFRDSGNEQFF. The complete variable domain, with remaining parts taken from reference TRBV5-1 and TRBJ2-1, reads KAGVTQTPRYLIKTRGQQVTLSCSPISGHRSVSWYQQTPGQGLQFLFEYFSETQRNKGNFPGRFSGRQFSNSRSEMNVSTLELGDSALYLCASSFRDSGNEQFFGPGTRLTVL.

The V call is TRBV7-3, the J call TRBJ2-1; 7 nucleotides align to TRBD2. Germline V gives CDR1 SGHTA, CDR2 FQGTGA. The CDR3 has 13 amino acids. V lost 5 bases, J lost 8 bases, and 6 bases stayed unmatched. CDR3 nucleotide sequence: TGTGCCAGCAGCCGAGGGAGGGTGGATGAGCAGTTCTTC. Amino acids: CASSRGRVDEQFF.

J is TRBJ1-2 and V is TRBV5-1, with D hard to call. The CDR3 sequence is 14 residues long. Germline V gives CDR1 SGHRS, CDR2 YFSETQ. Trimming shortened V by 0 bases and J by 5 bases, and 11 bases separated the two germline ends. As DNA, the CDR3 is TGCGCCAGCAGCTTGGAGACGCCGAGATATGGCTACACCTTC. The encoded protein is CASSLETPRYGYTF.

This rearrangement joins TRBV5-4 to TRBJ1-1; 7 positions match TRBD1. V shed 4 bases and J 0 bases; nucleotides not matched to a gene: 9. The CDR3 is 16 residues long. Germline V gene data show CDR1 as SGHNT and CDR2 as YYREEE (reference sequence). CDR3 DNA: TGTGCCAGCAGCCTGACAGGGAAGGGGGTGAACACTGAAGCTTTCTTT. Translating it yields CASSLTGKGVNTEAFF.

This clone was picked up one time. The rearrangement links TRBV5-1 to TRBJ2-1; 8 positions agree with TRBD1. Trimming removed 5 bases from V and 7 bases from J; junction bases left unmatched: 8. CDR1 is SGHRS and CDR2 is YFSETQ in the germline V gene. This CDR3 region has 14 residues. The CDR3: CASSDGQGGNEQFF. CDR3 sequence (DNA): TGCGCCAGCAGTGATGGACAGGGTGGGAATGAGCAGTTCTTC.

This chain connects TRBV10-3 to TRBJ1-4; the D is unclear. The CDR3 is 14 amino acids. CDR1 and CDR2 (germline): ENHRY, SYGVKD. V was shortened by 3 bases and J by 7 bases, with 12 bases between the two germline ends. CDR3: CAISDPKLGEKLFF. The CDR3 DNA reads as TGTGCCATCAGTGACCCTAAATTGGGTGAAAAACTGTTTTTT.

The sample holds many counts of this clone. V and J are TRBV6-1 and TRBJ2-7; D call uncertain. This CDR3 comprises 15 residues. Germline V gene lookup returns CDR1 MNHNS and CDR2 SASEGT. Trimming left V 6 bases short and J 0 bases short, with 15 bases between. The CDR3 DNA reads TGTGCCAGCAGCCGGACGCATGTGAGCTCCTACGAGCAGTACTTC. This sequence encodes CASSRTHVSSYEQYF.

This clone came up a few times. The rearrangement joins TRBV5-1 to TRBJ1-2; no firm D call. V shed 0 bases and J shed 0 bases, with 12 bases lying between them. The CDR3 totals 16 residues. Germline values: CDR1 SGHRS, CDR2 YFSETQ. DNA for the CDR3: TGCGCCAGCAGCTTGGGTGGGCAGGAGTCTAACTATGGCTACACCTTC. Protein product: CASSLGGQESNYGYTF.

The gene calls are TRBV5-4 and TRBJ1-1, with D unclear. Trimming removed 4 bases from V and 4 bases from J, with 11 bases in between. The CDR3 consists of 13 residues. The germline gives CDR1 SGHNT, CDR2 YYREEE (reference sequence). CDR3 DNA: TGTGCCAGCAGCCGAGAGGCCACCACTGAAGCTTTCTTT. The encoded protein is CASSREATTEAFF.

This clone occurred a few times. The chain combines TRBV29-1 with TRBJ2-4, with 10 nucleotides matching TRBD2. Trimming removed 7 bases from V and 4 bases from J; junction bases left unmatched: 4. This CDR3 is 13 amino acids long. Germline-derived CDR1 and CDR2 are SQVTM and ANQGSEA. CDR3 DNA sequence: TGCAGCGGGCTACTAGCGGGGAAAAACATTCAGTACTTC. Translating it yields CSGLLAGKNIQYF.

J is TRBJ1-3 and V is TRBV21-1. TRBV21-1 is a pseudogene locus. The CDR3 has 16 residues. The CDR3 DNA reads TGTGCCAGCAGTCAAAGGCTACAACACGCACGAAACACCATATATTTT. It encodes CASSQRLQHARNTIYF.

This clone appeared a few times. This rearrangement joins TRBV30 to TRBJ2-7; TRBD2 might be the D (6 bases). This CDR3 is 14 amino acids long. Trimming pared 0 bases from V and 6 bases from J, leaving 15 bases between. CDR1 is GTSNPN and CDR2 is SVGIG in the germline V gene (reference sequence). CDR3 residues: CAWSVGRGGSEQYF. The CDR3, as DNA: TGTGCCTGGAGTGTTGGGCGGGGCGGATCCGAGCAGTACTTC.

The chain employs TRBV19 and TRBJ1-5, with TRBD1 matching over 9 bases. The germline CDR1 and CDR2 sequences are LNHDA and SQIVND (reference sequence). Trimming cost V 8 bases and J 2 bases; bases outside gene matches: 4. This CDR3 spans 14 amino acids. In nucleotides, the CDR3 is TGTGCCAGTGTCACAGGGGGCGGCAATCAGCCCCAGCATTTT. Translation gives CASVTGGGNQPQHF.